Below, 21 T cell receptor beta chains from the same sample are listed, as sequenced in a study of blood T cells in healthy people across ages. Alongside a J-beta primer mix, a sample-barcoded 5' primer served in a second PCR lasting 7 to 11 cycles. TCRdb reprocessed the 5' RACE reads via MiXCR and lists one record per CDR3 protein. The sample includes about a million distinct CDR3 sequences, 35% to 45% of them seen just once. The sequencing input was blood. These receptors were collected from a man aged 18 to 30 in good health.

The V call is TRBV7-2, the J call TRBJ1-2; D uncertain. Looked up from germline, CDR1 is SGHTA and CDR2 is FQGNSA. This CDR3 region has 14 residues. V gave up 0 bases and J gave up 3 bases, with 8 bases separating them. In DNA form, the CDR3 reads TGTGCCAGCAGCTTAGCTGTCGCAGACTATGGCTACACCTTC. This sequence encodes CASSLAVADYGYTF. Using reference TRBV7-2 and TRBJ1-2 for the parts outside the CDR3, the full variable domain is GAGVSQSPSNKVTEKGKDVELRCDPISGHTALYWYRQSLGQGLEFLIYFQGNSAPDKSGLPSDRFSAERTGGSVSTLTIQRTQQEDSAVYLCASSLAVADYGYTFGSGTRLTVV.

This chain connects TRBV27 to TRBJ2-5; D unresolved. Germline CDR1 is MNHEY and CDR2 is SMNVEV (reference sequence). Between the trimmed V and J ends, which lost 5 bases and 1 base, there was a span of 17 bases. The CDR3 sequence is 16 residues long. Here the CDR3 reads CASSAINRASQETQYF. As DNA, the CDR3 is TGTGCCAGCAGTGCTATCAATAGGGCGTCCCAAGAGACCCAGTACTTC.

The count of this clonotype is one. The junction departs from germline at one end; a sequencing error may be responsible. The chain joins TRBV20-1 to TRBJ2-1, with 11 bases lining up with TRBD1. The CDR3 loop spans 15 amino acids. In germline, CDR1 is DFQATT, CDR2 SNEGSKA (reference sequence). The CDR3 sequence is CSANIGQGAYKEQFF. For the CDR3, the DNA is TGCAGTGCCAACATAGGACAGGGGGCCTACAAGGAGCAGTTCTTC.

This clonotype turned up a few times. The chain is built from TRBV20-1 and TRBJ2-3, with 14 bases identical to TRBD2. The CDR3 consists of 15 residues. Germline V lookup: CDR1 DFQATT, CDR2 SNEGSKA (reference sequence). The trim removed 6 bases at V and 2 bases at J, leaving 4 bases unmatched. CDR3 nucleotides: TGCAGTGCCTTGACTAGCGGGGGGGACACAGATACGCAGTATTTT. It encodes CSALTSGGDTDTQYF.

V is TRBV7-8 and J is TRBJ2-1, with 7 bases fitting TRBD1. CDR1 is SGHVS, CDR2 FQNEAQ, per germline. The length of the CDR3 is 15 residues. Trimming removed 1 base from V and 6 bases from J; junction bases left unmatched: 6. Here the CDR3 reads CASSLDRGPSNEQFF. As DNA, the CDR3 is TGTGCCAGCAGCTTAGACAGGGGTCCCTCCAATGAGCAGTTCTTC.

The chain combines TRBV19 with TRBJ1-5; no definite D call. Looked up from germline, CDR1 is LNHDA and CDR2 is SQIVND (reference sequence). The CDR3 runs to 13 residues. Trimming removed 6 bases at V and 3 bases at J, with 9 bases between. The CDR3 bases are TGTGCCAGTAGGCCGGGCCTCAATCAGCCCCAGCATTTT. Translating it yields CASRPGLNQPQHF.

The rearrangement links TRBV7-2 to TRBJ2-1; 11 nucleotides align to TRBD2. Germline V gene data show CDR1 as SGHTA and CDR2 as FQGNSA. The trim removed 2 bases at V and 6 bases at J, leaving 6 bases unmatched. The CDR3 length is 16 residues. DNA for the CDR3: TGTGCCAGCAGCTTACGTCGACTAGCGGGGACCAATGAGCAGTTCTTC. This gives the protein CASSLRRLAGTNEQFF.

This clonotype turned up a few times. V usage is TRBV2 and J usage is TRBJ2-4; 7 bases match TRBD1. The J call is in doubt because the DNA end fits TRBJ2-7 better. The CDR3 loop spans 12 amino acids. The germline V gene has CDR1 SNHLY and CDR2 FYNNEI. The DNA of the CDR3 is TGTGCCAGGGGGGACAGAGCCTACGAGCAGTACTTC. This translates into CARGDRAYEQYF.

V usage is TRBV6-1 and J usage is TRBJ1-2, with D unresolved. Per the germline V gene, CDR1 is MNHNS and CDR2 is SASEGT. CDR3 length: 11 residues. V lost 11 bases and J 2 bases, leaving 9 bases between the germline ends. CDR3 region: CALSENYGYTF. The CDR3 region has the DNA TGTGCCCTCTCGGAGAACTATGGCTACACCTTC.

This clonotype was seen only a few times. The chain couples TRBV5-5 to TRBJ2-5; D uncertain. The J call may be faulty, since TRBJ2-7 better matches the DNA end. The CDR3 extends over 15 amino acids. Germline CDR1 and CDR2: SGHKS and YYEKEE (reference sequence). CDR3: CASSHYERTEYEQYF. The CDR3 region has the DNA TGTGCCAGCAGCCACTACGAAAGGACCGAATACGAGCAGTACTTC.

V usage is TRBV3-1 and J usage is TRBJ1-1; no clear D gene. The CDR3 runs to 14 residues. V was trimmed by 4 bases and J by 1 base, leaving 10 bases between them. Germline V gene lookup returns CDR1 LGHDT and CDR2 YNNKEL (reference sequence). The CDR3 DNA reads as TGTGCCAGCAGCCCAGCGTCGGGGAACACTGAAGCTTTCTTT. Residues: CASSPASGNTEAFF. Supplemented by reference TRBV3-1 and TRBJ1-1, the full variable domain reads DTAVSQTPKYLVTQMGNDKSIKCEQNLGHDTMYWYKQDSKKFLKIMFSYNNKELIINETVPNRFSPKSPDKAHLNLHINSLELGDSAVYFCASSPASGNTEAFFGQGTRLTVV.

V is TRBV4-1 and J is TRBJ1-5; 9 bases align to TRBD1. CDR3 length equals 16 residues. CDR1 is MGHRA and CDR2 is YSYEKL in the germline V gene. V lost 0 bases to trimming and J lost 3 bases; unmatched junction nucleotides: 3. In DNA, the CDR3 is TGCGCCAGCAGCCAAGAAGGACAGGGGTCCAATCAGCCCCAGCATTTT. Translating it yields CASSQEGQGSNQPQHF.

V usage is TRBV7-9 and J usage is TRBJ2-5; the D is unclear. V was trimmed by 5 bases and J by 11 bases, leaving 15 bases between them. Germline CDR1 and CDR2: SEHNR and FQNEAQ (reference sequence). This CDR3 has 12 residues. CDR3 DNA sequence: TGTGCCAGCAGCCCCGCCGCCGATGAGCAGTACTTC. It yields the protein CASSPAADEQYF.

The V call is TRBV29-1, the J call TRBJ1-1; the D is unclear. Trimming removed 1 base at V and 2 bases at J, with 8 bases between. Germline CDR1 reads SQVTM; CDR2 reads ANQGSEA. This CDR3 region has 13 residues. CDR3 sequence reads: CSVEGRQNTEAFF. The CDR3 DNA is TGCAGCGTTGAAGGGAGACAAAACACTGAAGCTTTCTTT. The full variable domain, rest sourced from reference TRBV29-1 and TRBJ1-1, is SAVISQKPSRDICQRGTSLTIQCQVDSQVTMMFWYRQQPGQSLTLIATANQGSEATYESGFVIDKFPISRPNLTFSTLTVSNMSPEDSSIYLCSVEGRQNTEAFFGQGTRLTVV.

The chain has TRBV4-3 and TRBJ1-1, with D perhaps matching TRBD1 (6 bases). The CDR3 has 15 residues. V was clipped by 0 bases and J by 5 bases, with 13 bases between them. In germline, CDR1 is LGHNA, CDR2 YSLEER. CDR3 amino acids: CASSQDLWGPTEAFF. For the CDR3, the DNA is TGCGCCAGCAGCCAAGATCTGTGGGGGCCGACTGAAGCTTTCTTT.

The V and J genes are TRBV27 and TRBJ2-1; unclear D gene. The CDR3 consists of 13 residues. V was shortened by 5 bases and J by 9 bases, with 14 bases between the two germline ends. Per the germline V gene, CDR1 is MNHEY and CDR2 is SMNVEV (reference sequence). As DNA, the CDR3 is TGTGCCAGCAGTGTAAGGGCCCCTAGTGAGCAGTTCTTC. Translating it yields CASSVRAPSEQFF.

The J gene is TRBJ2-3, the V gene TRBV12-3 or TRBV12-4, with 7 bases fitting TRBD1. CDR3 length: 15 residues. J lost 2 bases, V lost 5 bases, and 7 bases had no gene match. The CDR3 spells CASSPKGAFTDTQYF. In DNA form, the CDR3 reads TGTGCCAGCAGTCCCAAGGGGGCCTTCACAGATACGCAGTATTTT.

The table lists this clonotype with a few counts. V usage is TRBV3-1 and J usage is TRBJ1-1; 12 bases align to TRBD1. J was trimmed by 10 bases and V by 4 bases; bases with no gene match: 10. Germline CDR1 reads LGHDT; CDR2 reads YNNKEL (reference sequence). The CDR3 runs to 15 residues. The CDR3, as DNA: TGTGCCAGCAGCCCCACAACCGGGACAGGGGGCGCAGCTTTCTTT. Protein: CASSPTTGTGGAAFF.

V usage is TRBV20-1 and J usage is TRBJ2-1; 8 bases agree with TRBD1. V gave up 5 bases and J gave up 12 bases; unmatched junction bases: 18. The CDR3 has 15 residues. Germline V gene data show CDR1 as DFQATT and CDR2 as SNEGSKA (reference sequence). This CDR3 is CSALTRARFGTGQFF. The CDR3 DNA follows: TGCAGTGCTCTAACAAGGGCGAGATTTGGGACAGGGCAGTTCTTC.

The CDR3 region is CASSIRDRGFYGYTF. CDR3 nucleotide sequence: TGTGCCAGCAGCATCCGGGACAGGGGATTCTATGGCTACACCTTC. The chain recombines TRBV7-9 with TRBJ1-2; 10 bases match TRBD1. The CDR3 runs to 15 residues. With 5 bases clipped from V and 4 bases from J, the junction kept 7 bases outside the gene matches. The V gene's germline CDR1 is SEHNR and CDR2 FQNEAQ (reference sequence). The full variable domain, with the rest looked up from reference TRBV7-9 and TRBJ1-2, is DTGVSQNPRHKITKRGQNVTFRCDPISEHNRLYWYRQTLGQGPEFLTYFQNEAQLEKSRLLSDRFSAERPKGSFSTLEIQRTEQGDSAMYLCASSIRDRGFYGYTFGSGTRLTVV.

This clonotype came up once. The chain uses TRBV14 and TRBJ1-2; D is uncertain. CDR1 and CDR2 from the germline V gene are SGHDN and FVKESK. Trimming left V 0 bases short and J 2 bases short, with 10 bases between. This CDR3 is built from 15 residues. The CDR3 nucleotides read TGTGCCAGCAGCCAAGATCATGACGGGAACTATGGCTACACCTTC. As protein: CASSQDHDGNYGYTF.